The T cell receptor (beta chain) under discussion was sequenced for a study of human T cells and chemical hapten exposure. This clonotype was counted ten times or more. The target antigen is unknown. From germline, CDR1 is LGHDT and CDR2 YNNKEL (reference sequence). There are 19 residues in the CDR3. Germline trimming cut 0 bases from V and 0 bases from J; bases unmatched to any gene: 11. TCRdb itself ran the RACE reads through MiXCR, one entry per CDR3 protein. The table records around 330,000 distinct CDR3 sequences, 4.5% to 7% of them present only once. Findings and caveats of the study: Expanded TCRs were compared with controls, and the expanded TCRs formed significantly more large CDR3 similarity clusters.

Time point defined: pre-sensitization, week 0. The treatment: therapeutic diphenylcyclopropenone sensitization with weekly scalp DPC. This sequence originates from a woman aged 18-35 years with alopecia areata. Some clones in this sample may be carry-over from other donors' samples. The rearrangement joins TRBV3-1 to TRBJ2-1; 7 bases line up with TRBD2. The material was whole blood, obtained in connection with sensitization to the hapten diphenylcyclopropenone (DPC). The CDR3 DNA follows: TGTGCCAGCAGCCAAGACCCGGTTAGCGGGCGACCCTCCTACAATGAGCAGTTCTTC. Its protein is CASSQDPVSGRPSYNEQFF.